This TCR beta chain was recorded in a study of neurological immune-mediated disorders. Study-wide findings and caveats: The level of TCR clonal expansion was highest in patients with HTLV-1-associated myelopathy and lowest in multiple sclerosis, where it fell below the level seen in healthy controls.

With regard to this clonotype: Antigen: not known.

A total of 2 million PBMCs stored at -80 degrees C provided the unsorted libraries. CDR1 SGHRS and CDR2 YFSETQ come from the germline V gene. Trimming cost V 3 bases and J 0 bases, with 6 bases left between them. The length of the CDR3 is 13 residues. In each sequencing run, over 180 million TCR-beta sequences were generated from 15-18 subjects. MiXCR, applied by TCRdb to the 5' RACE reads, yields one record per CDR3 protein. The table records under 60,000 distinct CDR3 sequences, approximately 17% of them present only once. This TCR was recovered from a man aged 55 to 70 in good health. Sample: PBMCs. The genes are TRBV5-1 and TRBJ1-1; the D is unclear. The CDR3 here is CASSSQLNTEAFF. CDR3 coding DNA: TGCGCCAGCAGCTCACAGCTGAACACTGAAGCTTTCTTT.